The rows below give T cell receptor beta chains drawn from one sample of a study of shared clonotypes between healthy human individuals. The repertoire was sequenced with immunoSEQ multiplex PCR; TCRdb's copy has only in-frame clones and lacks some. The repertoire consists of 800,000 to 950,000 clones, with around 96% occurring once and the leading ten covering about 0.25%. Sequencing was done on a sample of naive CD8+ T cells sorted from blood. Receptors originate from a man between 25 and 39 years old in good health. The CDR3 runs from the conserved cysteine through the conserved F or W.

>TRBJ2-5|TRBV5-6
CASSLGGTAQETQYF
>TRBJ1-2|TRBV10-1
CASSPSRDSEGYTF
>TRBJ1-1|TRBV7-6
CASSLDIGPHRNTEAFF
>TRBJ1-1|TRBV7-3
CASSSTGKATEAFF
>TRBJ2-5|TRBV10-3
CAISEGTGGRETQYF
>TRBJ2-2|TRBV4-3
CASSQDSAGWTGELFF
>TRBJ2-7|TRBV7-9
CASSLEGGEQYF
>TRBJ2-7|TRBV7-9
CASSRTSGITYEQYF
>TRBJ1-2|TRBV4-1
CASSQDLQIIYGYTF
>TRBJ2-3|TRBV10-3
CAISESGTGTDTQYF
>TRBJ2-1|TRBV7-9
CASSLVVVRGLSEQFF
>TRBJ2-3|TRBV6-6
CASSYSAPTQYF
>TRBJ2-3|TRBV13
CASSLRQGAPTDTQYF
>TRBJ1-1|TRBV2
CASSEGAGAFF
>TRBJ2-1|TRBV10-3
CAISELAGGINEQFF
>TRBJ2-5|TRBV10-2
CASSGPSSLETQYF
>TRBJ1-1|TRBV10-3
CAISGPNTEAFF
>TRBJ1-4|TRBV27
CASSFLQRNEKLFF
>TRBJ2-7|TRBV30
CAWSVVSGYEQYF
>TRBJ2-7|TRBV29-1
CSVDDSAASGSSYEQYF
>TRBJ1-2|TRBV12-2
CASRLGDKRDGYTF
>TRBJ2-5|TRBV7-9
CASSSRHHPTETQYF
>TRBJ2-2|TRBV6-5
CASSTPGELFF
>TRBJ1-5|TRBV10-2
CASNDRGLQPQHF
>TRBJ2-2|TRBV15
CATSRSRVIVGGRNTGELFF
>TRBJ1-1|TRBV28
CATVQETGSMNTEAFF
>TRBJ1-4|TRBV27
CASSQAGGGEKLFF
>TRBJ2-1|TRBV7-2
CASSLVGYNEQFF
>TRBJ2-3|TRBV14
CASSQDYRTGGEADTQYF
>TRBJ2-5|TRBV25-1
CASCKRRDQETQYF
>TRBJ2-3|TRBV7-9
CASSLIGDTDTQYF